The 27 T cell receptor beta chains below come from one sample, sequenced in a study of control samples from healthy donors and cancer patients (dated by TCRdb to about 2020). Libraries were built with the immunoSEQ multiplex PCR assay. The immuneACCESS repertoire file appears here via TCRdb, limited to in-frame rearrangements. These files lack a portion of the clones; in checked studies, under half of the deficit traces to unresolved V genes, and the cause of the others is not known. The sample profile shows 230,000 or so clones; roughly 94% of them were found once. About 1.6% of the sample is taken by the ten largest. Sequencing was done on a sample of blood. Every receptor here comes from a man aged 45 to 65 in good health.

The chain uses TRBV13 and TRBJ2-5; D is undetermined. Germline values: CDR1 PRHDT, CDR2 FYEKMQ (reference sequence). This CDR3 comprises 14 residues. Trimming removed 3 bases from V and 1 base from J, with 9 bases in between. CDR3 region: CASSFSQLQETQYF. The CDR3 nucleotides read TGTGCCAGCAGCTTCTCACAACTCCAAGAGACCCAGTACTTC.

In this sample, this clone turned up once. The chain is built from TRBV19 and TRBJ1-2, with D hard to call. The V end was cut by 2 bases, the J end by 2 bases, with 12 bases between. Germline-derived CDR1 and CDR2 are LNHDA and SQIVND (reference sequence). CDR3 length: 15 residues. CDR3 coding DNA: TGTGCCAGTAGTATAAGCTCGGGAGGGAACTATGGCTACACCTTC. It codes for CASSISSGGNYGYTF.

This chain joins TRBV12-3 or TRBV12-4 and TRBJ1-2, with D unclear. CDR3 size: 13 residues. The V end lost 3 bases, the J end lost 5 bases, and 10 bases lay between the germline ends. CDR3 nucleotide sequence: TGTGCCAGCAGTTTCGGCGAGGATTATGGCTACACCTTC. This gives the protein CASSFGEDYGYTF.

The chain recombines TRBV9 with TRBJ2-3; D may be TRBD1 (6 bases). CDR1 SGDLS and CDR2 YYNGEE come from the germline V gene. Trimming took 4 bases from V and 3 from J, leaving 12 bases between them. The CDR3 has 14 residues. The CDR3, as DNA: TGTGCCAGCAGCTTCTCAGGGGTGACAGATACGCAGTATTTT. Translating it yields CASSFSGVTDTQYF.

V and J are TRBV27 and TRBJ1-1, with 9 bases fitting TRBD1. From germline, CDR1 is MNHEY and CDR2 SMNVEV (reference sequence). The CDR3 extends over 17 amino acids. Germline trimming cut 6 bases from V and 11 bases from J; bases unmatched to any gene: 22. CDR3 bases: TGTGCCAGCAGCACACCTCCTCGATATCTCCGGGACAGGGACGCTTTCTTT. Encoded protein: CASSTPPRYLRDRDAFF.

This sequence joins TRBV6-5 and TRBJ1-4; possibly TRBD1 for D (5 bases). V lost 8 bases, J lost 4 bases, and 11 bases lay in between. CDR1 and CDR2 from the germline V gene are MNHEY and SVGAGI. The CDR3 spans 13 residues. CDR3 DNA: TGTGCCAGCTGCCGGACATATAATGAAAAACTGTTTTTT. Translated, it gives CASCRTYNEKLFF.

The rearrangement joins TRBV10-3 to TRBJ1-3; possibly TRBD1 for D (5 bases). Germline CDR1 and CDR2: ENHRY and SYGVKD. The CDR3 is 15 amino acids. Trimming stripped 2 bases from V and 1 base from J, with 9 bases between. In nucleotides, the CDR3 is TGTGCCATCAGTGAGCAGGGACCTTCTGGAAACACCATATATTTT. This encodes CAISEQGPSGNTIYF.

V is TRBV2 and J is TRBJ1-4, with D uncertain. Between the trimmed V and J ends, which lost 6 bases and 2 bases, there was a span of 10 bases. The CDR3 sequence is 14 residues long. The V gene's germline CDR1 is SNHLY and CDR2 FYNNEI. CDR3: CASRQRSTNEKLFF. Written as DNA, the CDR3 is TGTGCCAGCAGGCAGCGTAGTACTAATGAAAAACTGTTTTTT.

CDR3 nucleotides: TGCAGCGTGGAAAATCCGAACACCGGGGAGCTGTTTTTT. It is translated as CSVENPNTGELFF. This sequence joins TRBV29-1 and TRBJ2-2, with D uncertain. Germline V gives CDR1 SQVTM, CDR2 ANQGSEA. V was pared by 6 bases and J by 0 bases, with 8 bases between. CDR3 length: 13 residues.

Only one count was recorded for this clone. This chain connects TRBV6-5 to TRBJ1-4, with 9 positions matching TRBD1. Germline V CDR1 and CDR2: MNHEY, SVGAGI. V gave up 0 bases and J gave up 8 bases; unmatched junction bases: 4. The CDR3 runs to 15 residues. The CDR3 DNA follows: TGTGCCAGCAGTTACTCGGGACAGGGTACGGAAAAACTGTTTTTT. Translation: CASSYSGQGTEKLFF.

The CDR3 sequence is CASSQYNTEAFF. CDR3 in DNA: TGTGCCAGCAGCCAGTACAACACTGAAGCTTTCTTT. The chain carries TRBV6-2 or TRBV6-3 and TRBJ1-1; D gene ambiguous. This CDR3 region has 12 residues. V gave up 6 bases and J gave up 2 bases, with 7 bases separating them. The germline gives CDR1 MNHEY, CDR2 SVGEGT.

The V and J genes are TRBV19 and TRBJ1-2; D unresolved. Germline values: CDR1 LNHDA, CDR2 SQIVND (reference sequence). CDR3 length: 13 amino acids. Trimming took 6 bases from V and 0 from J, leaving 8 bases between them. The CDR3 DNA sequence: TGTGCCAGTAGGCGAGCCTCTAACTATGGCTACACCTTC. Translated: CASRRASNYGYTF.

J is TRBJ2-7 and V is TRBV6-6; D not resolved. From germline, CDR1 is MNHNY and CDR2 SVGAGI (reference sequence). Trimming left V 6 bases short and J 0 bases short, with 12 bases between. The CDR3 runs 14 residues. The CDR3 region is CASSLSSSSYEQYV. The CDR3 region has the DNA TGTGCCAGCAGCCTGAGTAGTAGCTCCTACGAGCAGTACGTC.

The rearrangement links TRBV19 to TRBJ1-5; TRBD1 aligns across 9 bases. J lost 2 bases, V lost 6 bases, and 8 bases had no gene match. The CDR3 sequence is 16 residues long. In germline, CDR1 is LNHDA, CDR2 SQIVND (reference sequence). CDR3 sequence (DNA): TGTGCCAGTAGGGACAGGGGTGGTGCCGGCAATCAGCCCCAGCATTTT. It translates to CASRDRGGAGNQPQHF.

CDR3 amino acids: CASSLDGNQPQHF. DNA of the CDR3: TGTGCCAGCAGTCTGGACGGGAATCAGCCCCAGCATTTT. The chain combines TRBV6-5 with TRBJ1-5; no reliable D call. Trimming cost V 5 bases and J 4 bases, with 9 bases left between them. Germline CDR1 MNHEY, CDR2 SVGAGI. CDR3 length: 13 residues.

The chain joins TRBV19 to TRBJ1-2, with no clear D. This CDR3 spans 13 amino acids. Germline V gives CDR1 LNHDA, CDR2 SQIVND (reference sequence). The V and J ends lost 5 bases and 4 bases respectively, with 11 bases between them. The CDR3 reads CASSPRETYGYTF. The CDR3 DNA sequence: TGTGCCAGTAGTCCACGGGAAACCTATGGCTACACCTTC.

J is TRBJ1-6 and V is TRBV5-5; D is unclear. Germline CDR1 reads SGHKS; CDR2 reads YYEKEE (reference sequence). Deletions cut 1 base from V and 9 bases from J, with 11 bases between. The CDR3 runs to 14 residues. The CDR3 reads CASSLPGGRSPLHF. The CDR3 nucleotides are TGTGCCAGCAGCTTGCCGGGAGGTCGTTCACCCCTCCACTTT.

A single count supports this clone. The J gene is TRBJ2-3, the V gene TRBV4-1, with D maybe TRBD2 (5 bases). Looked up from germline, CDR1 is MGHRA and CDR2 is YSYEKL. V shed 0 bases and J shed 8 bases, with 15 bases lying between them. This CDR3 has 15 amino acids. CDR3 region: CASSQDPEDPGTQYF. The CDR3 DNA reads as TGCGCCAGCAGCCAAGATCCGGAGGACCCAGGTACGCAGTATTTT.

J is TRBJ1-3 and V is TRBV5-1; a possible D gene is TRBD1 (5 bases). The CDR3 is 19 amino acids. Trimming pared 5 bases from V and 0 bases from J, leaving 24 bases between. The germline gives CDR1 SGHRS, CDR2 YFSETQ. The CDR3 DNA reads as TGCGCCAGCAGAACGGGACCTACCGGCGGTTTTGGCTCTGGAAACACCATATATTTT. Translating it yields CASRTGPTGGFGSGNTIYF.

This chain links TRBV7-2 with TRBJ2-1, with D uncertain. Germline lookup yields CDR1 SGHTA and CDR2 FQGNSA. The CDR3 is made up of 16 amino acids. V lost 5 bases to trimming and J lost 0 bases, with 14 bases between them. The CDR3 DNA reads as TGTGCCAGCAGCCCCCGGCCAGCTGACTCCTACAATGAGCAGTTCTTC. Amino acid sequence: CASSPRPADSYNEQFF.

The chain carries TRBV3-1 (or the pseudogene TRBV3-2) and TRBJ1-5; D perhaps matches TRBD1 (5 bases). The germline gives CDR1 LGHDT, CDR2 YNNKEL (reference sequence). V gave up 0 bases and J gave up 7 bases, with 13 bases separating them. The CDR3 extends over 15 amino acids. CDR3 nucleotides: TGTGCCAGCAGCCAAGATCCGGGGGTTAGGCAGCCCCAGCATTTT. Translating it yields CASSQDPGVRQPQHF.

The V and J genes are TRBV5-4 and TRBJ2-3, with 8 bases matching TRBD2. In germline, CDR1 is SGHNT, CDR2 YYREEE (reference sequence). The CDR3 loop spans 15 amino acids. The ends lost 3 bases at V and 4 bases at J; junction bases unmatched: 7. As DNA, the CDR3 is TGTGCCAGCAGCTCCCCGCGGGGGGCGGCAGATACGCAGTATTTT. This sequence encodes CASSSPRGAADTQYF.

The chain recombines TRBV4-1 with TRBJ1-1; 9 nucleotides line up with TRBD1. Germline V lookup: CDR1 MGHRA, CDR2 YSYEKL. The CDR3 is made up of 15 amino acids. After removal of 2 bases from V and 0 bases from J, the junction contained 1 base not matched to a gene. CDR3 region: CASSQHRGLNTEAFF. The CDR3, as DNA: TGCGCCAGCAGCCAACACAGGGGGCTGAACACTGAAGCTTTCTTT.

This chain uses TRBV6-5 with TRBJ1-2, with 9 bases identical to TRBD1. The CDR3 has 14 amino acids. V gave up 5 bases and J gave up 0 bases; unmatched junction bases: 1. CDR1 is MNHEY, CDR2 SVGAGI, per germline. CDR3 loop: CASSRDRANYGYTF. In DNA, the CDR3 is TGTGCCAGCAGTCGGGACAGGGCTAACTATGGCTACACCTTC.

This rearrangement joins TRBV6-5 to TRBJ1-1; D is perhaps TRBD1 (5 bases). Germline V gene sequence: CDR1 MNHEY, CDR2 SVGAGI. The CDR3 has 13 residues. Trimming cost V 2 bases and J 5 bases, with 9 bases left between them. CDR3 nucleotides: TGTGCCAGCAGTTACGGGGCAGGGACTGAAGCTTTCTTT. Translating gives CASSYGAGTEAFF.

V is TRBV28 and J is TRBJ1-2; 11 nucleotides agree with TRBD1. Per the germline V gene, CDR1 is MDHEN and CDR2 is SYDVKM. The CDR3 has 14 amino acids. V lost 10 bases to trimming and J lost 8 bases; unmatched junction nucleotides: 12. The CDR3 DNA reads TGTGCCATTTCCGAAGGACAGGGGGCTCGGGGCTACACCTTC. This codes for CAISEGQGARGYTF.

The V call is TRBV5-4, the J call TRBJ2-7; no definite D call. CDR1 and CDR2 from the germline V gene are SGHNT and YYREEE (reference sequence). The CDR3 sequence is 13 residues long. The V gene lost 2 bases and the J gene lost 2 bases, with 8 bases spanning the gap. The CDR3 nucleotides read TGTGCCAGCAGCTTAAGTGGGCCCTACGAGCAGTACTTC. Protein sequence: CASSLSGPYEQYF. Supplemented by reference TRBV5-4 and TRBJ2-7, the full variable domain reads ETGVTQSPTHLIKTRGQQVTLRCSSQSGHNTVSWYQQALGQGPQFIFQYYREEENGRGNFPPRFSGLQFPNYSSELNVNALELDDSALYLCASSLSGPYEQYFGPGTRLTVT.